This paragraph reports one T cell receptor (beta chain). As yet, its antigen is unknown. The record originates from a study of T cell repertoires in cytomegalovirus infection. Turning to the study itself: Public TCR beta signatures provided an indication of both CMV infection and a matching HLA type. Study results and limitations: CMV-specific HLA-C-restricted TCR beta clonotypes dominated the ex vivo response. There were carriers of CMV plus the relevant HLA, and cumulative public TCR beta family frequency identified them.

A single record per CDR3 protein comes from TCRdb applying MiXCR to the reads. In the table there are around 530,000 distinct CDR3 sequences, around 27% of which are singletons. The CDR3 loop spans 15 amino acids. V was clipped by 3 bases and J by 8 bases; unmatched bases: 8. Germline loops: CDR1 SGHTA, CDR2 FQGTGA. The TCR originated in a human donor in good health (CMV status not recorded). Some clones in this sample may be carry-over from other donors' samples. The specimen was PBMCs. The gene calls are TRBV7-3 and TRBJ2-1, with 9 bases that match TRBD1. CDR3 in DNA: TGTGCCAGCAGCTTCCCCGGGACAGGGATCGATGAGCAGTTCTTC. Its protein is CASSFPGTGIDEQFF.